The rows below give T cell receptor beta chains drawn from one sample of a study of shared T cell receptors in the human thymus. Method: immunoSEQ multiplex PCR; TCRdb's copy keeps in-frame clones and lacks some. The sample includes some 700,000 clones, roughly 88% of them seen just once. These data were also filed under a second study, of human thymus T cells.

The sequenced material came from thymocytes. Receptors were obtained from a boy in the first two years of life with a congenital heart defect. Both conserved end residues are part of each CDR3. Fields, in order: CDR3 length, clone size, J gene, D gene, V gene, CDR3 DNA, CDR3 protein. A D gene is named only where the DNA matches it firmly. Size tells how often a clone was seen (once, few, many) or the class of an expanded clone, and some rows leave it out.

16	once	TRBJ2-5	.	TRBV4-2	TGTGCCAGCAGCCCGTATTCTAGCGCCTCGCAAGAGACCCAGTACTTC	CASSPYSSASQETQYF
16	.	TRBJ1-2	TRBD1	TRBV4-1	TGCGCCAGCAGCCAAAGCCGGGACAGGGCCTACTATGGCTACACCTTC	CASSQSRDRAYYGYTF
18	.	TRBJ2-1	TRBD2	TRBV4-3	TGCGCCAGCAGCCAAGAGACGGAGGGACTAGCGGGGGACAATGAGCAGTTCTTC	CASSQETEGLAGDNEQFF
23	.	TRBJ2-1	TRBD2	TRBV29-1	TGCAGCGTTGATCGGGGGTGGAGGTCATTCGGGACTAGCGGGAGTGTCACCTACAATGAGCAGTTCTTC	CSVDRGWRSFGTSGSVTYNEQFF
16	.	TRBJ2-7	.	TRBV21-1	TGTGCCAGCAGCAAATTGTGCGGGAGGCTCATCTACGAGCAGTACTTC	CASSKLCGRLIYEQYF
19	.	TRBJ2-2	TRBD2	TRBV4-2	TGTGCCAGCAGCCAAGAGGGGGGGTCCCTCCTACTCGGCACCGGGGAGCTGTTTTTT	CASSQEGGSLLLGTGELFF
16	.	TRBJ2-7	TRBD1	TRBV7-8	TGTGCCAGCAGCTTACGGACAGGGCCTAACTCCTACGAGCAGTACTTC	CASSLRTGPNSYEQYF
13	.	TRBJ2-7	.	TRBV19	TGTGCCAGTAGTATAGTCGAGCGTGGGGAGCAGTACTTC	CASSIVERGEQYF
15	.	TRBJ1-2	.	TRBV6-1	TGTGCCAGCAGGGTTAGACAGAGAAGCCGATATGGCTACACCTTC	CASRVRQRSRYGYTF
14	.	TRBJ2-7	TRBD2	TRBV30	TGTGCCTGGAGGCCCCTAGCGGGAGGCTACGAGCAGTACTTC	CAWRPLAGGYEQYF
16	.	TRBJ2-7	TRBD2	TRBV7-2	TGTGCCAGCAGCCAACCGGGGGAGCGGGAGGGGTATGAGCAGTACTTC	CASSQPGEREGYEQYF
15	few	TRBJ2-5	TRBD1	TRBV5-6	TGTGCCAGCACCCCAAGGACAGGGGGAAAAGAGACCCAGTACTTC	CASTPRTGGKETQYF
18	.	TRBJ2-2	TRBD1	TRBV14	TGTGCCAGCAGCCAAGAGGGAATAAGGGACAGGATGGCCGGGGAGCTGTTTTTT	CASSQEGIRDRMAGELFF
17	.	TRBJ2-1	TRBD2	TRBV15	TGTGCCACCAGCAGAGTTTCTAGCGGACTTAACTACAATGAGCAGTTCTTC	CATSRVSSGLNYNEQFF
16	.	TRBJ2-5	.	TRBV27	TGTGCCAGCAGTTCCGCGGAAGGGAGCGGACAAGAGACCCAGTACTTC	CASSSAEGSGQETQYF
16	.	TRBJ1-2	TRBD1	TRBV5-6	TGTGCCAGCAGCGACAAGGGACAGGCGCCAATCTATGGCTACACCTTC	CASSDKGQAPIYGYTF
17	.	TRBJ2-4	.	TRBV4-2	TGTGCCAGCAGCCAAGAGGGCAGCAGTTTAGCCAAAAACATTCAGTACTTC	CASSQEGSSLAKNIQYF
22	.	TRBJ2-3	.	TRBV30	TGTGCCTGGAGTGCCAGAACAATGACGAACGGGGACACGATACCGGACACAGATACGCAGTATTTT	CAWSARTMTNGDTIPDTDTQYF
15	.	TRBJ1-2	.	TRBV25-1	TGTGCCAGCAGTGACCCCGAACGGGGGGCGCGTGGCTACACCTTC	CASSDPERGARGYTF
13	.	TRBJ2-3	TRBD2	TRBV29-1	TGCAGCGTTACCAGCGGGAGAGCAGATACGCAGTATTTT	CSVTSGRADTQYF
15	.	TRBJ1-1	TRBD1	TRBV4-1	TGCGCCAGCAGCCAAGAGGGGAGCCCCGACAGGGTGGCTTTCTTT	CASSQEGSPDRVAFF
17	.	TRBJ2-3	TRBD1	TRBV30	TGTGCCTGGAGTGTACCCTTGGGACAGGGGGTCCGAGATACGCAGTATTTT	CAWSVPLGQGVRDTQYF
12	.	TRBJ1-1	.	TRBV7-5	TGTGCCAGAAGCTTCTCGGTCCTGGAGACCTTCTTT	CARSFSVLETFF
11	.	TRBJ1-2	.	TRBV7-2	TGTGCCCGACAGACGGTCTATGGCTACACCTTC	CARQTVYGYTF